A selection of T cell receptor beta chains follows, all from one sample in a study of CD8 T cells in ankylosing spondylitis. TCRdb ran MiXCR on the 5' RACE reads and lists one entry per CDR3 protein. The sample lists around 490,000 distinct CDR3 sequences; less than 6% were seen once. The sequenced sample was blood, either unsorted or a sorted T cell fraction (not recorded which). The receptors come from a male donor with ankylosing spondylitis. Each CDR3 is given with its conserved first and last residue. Fields, in order: J gene, D gene, clone size, V gene, CDR3 protein, CDR3 DNA. The D gene is left open where the match is weak. Clone size, where shown, is once, few, many, or a class for clones that have expanded.

J gene: TRBJ2-7
D gene: TRBD2
clone size: few
V gene: TRBV7-2
CDR3 protein: CASSTGPGRAHSYEQYF
CDR3 DNA: TGTGCCAGCAGCACCGGGCCGGGGAGGGCTCACTCCTACGAGCAGTACTTC

J gene: TRBJ2-3
D gene: NA
clone size: many
V gene: TRBV12-3/TRBV12-4
CDR3 protein: CASSTTAINTQYF
CDR3 DNA: TGTGCCAGCAGCACGACTGCAATAAATACGCAGTATTTT

J gene: TRBJ1-5
D gene: TRBD1
clone size: many
V gene: TRBV20-1
CDR3 protein: CSAPGQGGNQPQHF
CDR3 DNA: TGCAGTGCTCCCGGACAGGGGGGCAATCAGCCCCAGCATTTT

J gene: TRBJ2-4
D gene: NA
clone size: NA
V gene: TRBV6-1
CDR3 protein: CASRSGFLLRNIQYF
CDR3 DNA: TGTGCCAGCAGGTCGGGCTTCCTTCTCAGAAACATTCAGTACTTC

J gene: TRBJ2-7
D gene: TRBD1
clone size: NA
V gene: TRBV5-1
CDR3 protein: CASSPGTGDYEQHF
CDR3 DNA: TGCGCCAGCAGCCCCGGGACAGGGGACTACGAGCAGCACTTC

J gene: TRBJ2-3
D gene: NA
clone size: many
V gene: TRBV15
CDR3 protein: CATSRDLTDTQYF
CDR3 DNA: TGTGCCACCAGCAGAGATCTTACAGATACGCAGTATTTT

J gene: TRBJ2-2
D gene: NA
clone size: NA
V gene: TRBV12-3/TRBV12-4
CDR3 protein: CASSLLDGNTGELFF
CDR3 DNA: TGTGCCAGCAGTTTACTAGATGGGAACACCGGGGAGCTGTTTTTT

J gene: TRBJ2-1
D gene: NA
clone size: many
V gene: TRBV9
CDR3 protein: CASSVRAEPYNEQFF
CDR3 DNA: TGTGCCAGCAGCGTAAGGGCGGAGCCCTACAATGAGCAGTTCTTC

J gene: TRBJ2-4
D gene: NA
clone size: many
V gene: TRBV5-1
CDR3 protein: CASSRRGEGNIQYF
CDR3 DNA: TGCGCCAGCAGCCGCCGGGGAGAAGGCAACATTCAGTACTTC

J gene: TRBJ2-1
D gene: NA
clone size: few
V gene: TRBV11-2
CDR3 protein: CASSLEGGGQTYNEQFF
CDR3 DNA: TGTGCCAGCAGCTTAGAGGGTGGGGGACAAACCTACAATGAGCAGTTCTTC

J gene: TRBJ1-2
D gene: NA
clone size: many
V gene: TRBV29-1
CDR3 protein: CSVDGGADIDYGYTF
CDR3 DNA: TGCAGCGTTGACGGGGGCGCGGATATAGACTATGGCTACACCTTC

J gene: TRBJ2-2
D gene: TRBD1
clone size: many
V gene: TRBV7-9
CDR3 protein: CASSTGQGMNTGELFF
CDR3 DNA: TGTGCCAGCAGCACGGGACAGGGGATGAACACCGGGGAGCTGTTTTTT

J gene: TRBJ2-1
D gene: TRBD1
clone size: many
V gene: TRBV12-5
CDR3 protein: CASGLGQGARNEQFF
CDR3 DNA: TGTGCTAGTGGTTTAGGACAGGGAGCCAGGAATGAGCAGTTCTTC

J gene: TRBJ1-1
D gene: NA
clone size: many
V gene: TRBV20-1
CDR3 protein: CSARGAVYTEAFF
CDR3 DNA: TGCAGTGCTAGAGGCGCGGTCTACACTGAAGCTTTCTTT

J gene: TRBJ1-4
D gene: TRBD1
clone size: many
V gene: TRBV5-1
CDR3 protein: CASSLGQGSATNEKLFF
CDR3 DNA: TGCGCCAGCAGCTTGGGACAGGGCTCTGCAACTAATGAAAAACTGTTTTTT

J gene: TRBJ1-1
D gene: TRBD1
clone size: many
V gene: TRBV7-9
CDR3 protein: CASSLGVPGTDNFAFF
CDR3 DNA: TGTGCCAGCAGCTTAGGCGTACCCGGGACAGACAACTTTGCTTTCTTT

J gene: TRBJ1-1
D gene: NA
clone size: many
V gene: TRBV12-3/TRBV12-4
CDR3 protein: CASSLYRSNTEAFF
CDR3 DNA: TGTGCCAGCAGTTTATACAGGAGTAACACTGAAGCTTTCTTT

J gene: TRBJ2-6
D gene: TRBD1
clone size: many
V gene: TRBV11-2
CDR3 protein: CASSLRSAGGGSGANVLTF
CDR3 DNA: TGTGCCAGCAGCTTACGATCCGCAGGGGGCGGCTCTGGGGCCAACGTCCTGACTTTC

J gene: TRBJ2-2
D gene: NA
clone size: few
V gene: TRBV7-9
CDR3 protein: CASSLRWTGNTGELFF
CDR3 DNA: TGTGCCAGCAGCTTAAGGTGGACGGGGAACACCGGGGAGCTGTTTTTT

J gene: TRBJ2-5
D gene: TRBD1
clone size: few
V gene: TRBV20-1
CDR3 protein: CSAHRGLQETQYF
CDR3 DNA: TGCAGTGCACATAGGGGGCTACAAGAGACCCAGTACTTC

J gene: TRBJ1-3
D gene: TRBD1
clone size: few
V gene: TRBV4-1
CDR3 protein: CASSQDRTGGGRNTIYF
CDR3 DNA: TGCGCCAGCAGCCAAGATAGGACAGGGGGAGGAAGAAACACCATATATTTT

J gene: TRBJ2-7
D gene: TRBD2
clone size: NA
V gene: TRBV5-1
CDR3 protein: CASSPPGGKAYEQYF
CDR3 DNA: TGCGCCAGCAGCCCGCCGGGGGGGAAAGCCTACGAGCAGTACTTC

J gene: TRBJ2-7
D gene: NA
clone size: many
V gene: TRBV20-1
CDR3 protein: CSASKQIEQYF
CDR3 DNA: TGCAGTGCTAGTAAGCAAATCGAGCAGTACTTC

J gene: TRBJ2-3
D gene: NA
clone size: many
V gene: TRBV20-1
CDR3 protein: CSAPPRDTQYF
CDR3 DNA: TGCAGTGCACCCCCAAGAGATACGCAGTATTTT

J gene: TRBJ2-1
D gene: NA
clone size: few
V gene: TRBV5-1
CDR3 protein: CASTPRGGTYNEQFF
CDR3 DNA: TGCGCCAGCACCCCACGCGGCGGTACCTACAATGAGCAGTTCTTC

J gene: TRBJ1-2
D gene: NA
clone size: many
V gene: TRBV12-3/TRBV12-4
CDR3 protein: CASSWLGYGYTF
CDR3 DNA: TGTGCCAGCAGTTGGTTGGGGTATGGCTACACCTTC

J gene: TRBJ1-6
D gene: NA
clone size: many
V gene: TRBV27
CDR3 protein: CASSLWQTNSPLHF
CDR3 DNA: TGTGCCAGCAGTTTATGGCAGACAAATTCACCCCTCCACTTT

J gene: TRBJ2-1
D gene: TRBD2
clone size: many
V gene: TRBV20-1
CDR3 protein: CSALAGAVYNEQFF
CDR3 DNA: TGCAGTGCTTTAGCGGGAGCAGTCTACAATGAGCAGTTCTTC

J gene: TRBJ1-5
D gene: NA
clone size: many
V gene: TRBV6-2/TRBV6-3
CDR3 protein: CASKFRAGSNQPQHF
CDR3 DNA: TGTGCCAGCAAGTTCAGGGCCGGGAGCAATCAGCCCCAGCATTTT

J gene: TRBJ1-1
D gene: NA
clone size: many
V gene: TRBV9
CDR3 protein: CASSVVGENAQAFF
CDR3 DNA: TGTGCCAGCAGCGTAGTAGGCGAGAACGCACAAGCTTTCTTT

J gene: TRBJ2-1
D gene: NA
clone size: NA
V gene: TRBV9
CDR3 protein: CASSVGGRMEWQFF
CDR3 DNA: TGTGCCAGCAGCGTAGGAGGGCGGATGGAATGGCAGTTCTTC

J gene: TRBJ2-3
D gene: TRBD2
clone size: many
V gene: TRBV7-6
CDR3 protein: CASSSNPAGGQDTQYF
CDR3 DNA: TGTGCCAGCAGCTCCAATCCAGCGGGGGGGCAAGATACGCAGTATTTT

J gene: TRBJ2-7
D gene: TRBD1
clone size: many
V gene: TRBV20-1
CDR3 protein: CSAGKDRGYEQYF
CDR3 DNA: TGCAGTGCTGGCAAAGACAGGGGTTACGAGCAGTACTTC

J gene: TRBJ1-1
D gene: TRBD1
clone size: many
V gene: TRBV4-1
CDR3 protein: CASSQTHRDRVRAFF
CDR3 DNA: TGCGCCAGCAGCCAGACGCACCGGGACAGGGTGCGAGCTTTCTTT

J gene: TRBJ2-2
D gene: NA
clone size: NA
V gene: TRBV7-3
CDR3 protein: CASSFDREGGELFF
CDR3 DNA: TGTGCCAGCAGCTTCGACAGAGAGGGCGGGGAGCTGTTTTTT

J gene: TRBJ2-1
D gene: TRBD2
clone size: many
V gene: TRBV10-3
CDR3 protein: CAIEAAGGSSYNEQFF
CDR3 DNA: TGTGCCATCGAAGCGGCCGGGGGGAGCTCCTACAATGAGCAGTTCTTC

J gene: TRBJ2-3
D gene: NA
clone size: many
V gene: TRBV29-1
CDR3 protein: CSVEDGQTIATDTQYF
CDR3 DNA: TGCAGCGTTGAAGATGGACAGACTATTGCCACAGATACGCAGTATTTT

J gene: TRBJ1-1
D gene: TRBD1
clone size: many
V gene: TRBV18
CDR3 protein: CASSLKDRVTEAFF
CDR3 DNA: TGTGCCAGCTCCCTCAAGGACAGGGTCACTGAAGCTTTCTTT

J gene: TRBJ2-5
D gene: NA
clone size: many
V gene: TRBV20-1
CDR3 protein: CSASLSGPTSQYF
CDR3 DNA: TGCAGTGCTAGTCTCAGCGGGCCAACGTCCCAGTACTTC

J gene: TRBJ2-5
D gene: NA
clone size: NA
V gene: TRBV7-9
CDR3 protein: CASSLETGPQETQYF
CDR3 DNA: TGTGCCAGCAGCTTAGAGACAGGACCTCAAGAGACCCAGTACTTC

J gene: TRBJ2-1
D gene: TRBD2
clone size: many
V gene: TRBV20-1
CDR3 protein: CSALSTLAGGVNEQFF
CDR3 DNA: TGCAGTGCTTTGTCAACCCTAGCGGGAGGGGTCAATGAGCAGTTCTTC

J gene: TRBJ2-7
D gene: TRBD1
clone size: few
V gene: TRBV6-6
CDR3 protein: CASRSQGAAYF
CDR3 DNA: TGTGCCAGCAGGTCCCAGGGGGCTGCGTACTTC

J gene: TRBJ1-5
D gene: NA
clone size: many
V gene: TRBV5-1
CDR3 protein: CASSFSEDQPQHF
CDR3 DNA: TGCGCCAGCAGCTTTTCGGAAGATCAGCCCCAGCATTTT

J gene: TRBJ2-7
D gene: NA
clone size: NA
V gene: TRBV5-5
CDR3 protein: CASSFRVNPAPSYEQYF
CDR3 DNA: TGTGCCAGCAGCTTTAGGGTCAACCCGGCGCCCTCCTACGAGCAGTACTTC

J gene: TRBJ2-5
D gene: TRBD2
clone size: many
V gene: TRBV20-1
CDR3 protein: CSATNLAGGVETQYF
CDR3 DNA: TGCAGTGCCACCAACCTAGCGGGGGGCGTGGAGACCCAGTACTTC

J gene: TRBJ2-5
D gene: NA
clone size: NA
V gene: TRBV7-6
CDR3 protein: CASSPDSEETQYF
CDR3 DNA: TGTGCCAGCAGCCCGGACAGCGAAGAGACCCAGTACTTC

J gene: TRBJ2-4
D gene: NA
clone size: many
V gene: TRBV5-1
CDR3 protein: CASSGSGTALNIQYF
CDR3 DNA: TGCGCCAGCAGCGGAAGCGGGACAGCACTAAACATTCAGTACTTC

J gene: TRBJ1-2
D gene: NA
clone size: many
V gene: TRBV18
CDR3 protein: CASSSLGENYGYTF
CDR3 DNA: TGTGCCAGCTCATCCCTGGGAGAGAACTATGGCTACACCTTC

J gene: TRBJ1-6
D gene: NA
clone size: many
V gene: TRBV7-2
CDR3 protein: CASTGAYNSPLHF
CDR3 DNA: TGTGCCAGCACAGGGGCGTATAATTCACCCCTCCACTTT

J gene: TRBJ2-5
D gene: NA
clone size: many
V gene: TRBV2
CDR3 protein: CASILGETQYF
CDR3 DNA: TGTGCCAGCATATTGGGAGAGACCCAGTACTTC

J gene: TRBJ2-2
D gene: TRBD2
clone size: many
V gene: TRBV12-3/TRBV12-4
CDR3 protein: CASSLFETSVGELFF
CDR3 DNA: TGTGCCAGCAGTTTATTCGAGACTAGCGTCGGGGAGCTGTTTTTT

J gene: TRBJ2-7
D gene: TRBD2
clone size: many
V gene: TRBV7-2
CDR3 protein: CASSFWGGYEQYF
CDR3 DNA: TGTGCCAGCAGCTTCTGGGGGGGCTACGAGCAGTACTTC

J gene: TRBJ2-5
D gene: NA
clone size: NA
V gene: TRBV20-1
CDR3 protein: CSARKDLTQYF
CDR3 DNA: TGCAGTGCTAGGAAAGACTTGACCCAGTACTTC

J gene: TRBJ2-7
D gene: TRBD1
clone size: few
V gene: TRBV9
CDR3 protein: CASSVDGGDRGLHEQYF
CDR3 DNA: TGTGCCAGCAGCGTAGACGGAGGGGACAGGGGGCTGCACGAGCAGTACTTC

J gene: TRBJ1-6
D gene: TRBD1
clone size: many
V gene: TRBV7-9
CDR3 protein: CASIPLRDSSYNSPLHF
CDR3 DNA: TGTGCCAGCATTCCCTTAAGGGACAGCTCCTATAATTCACCCCTCCACTTT